The TCR beta chain described here comes from a study of blood T cell repertoires in COVID-19. V shed 3 bases, J shed 1 base, and the junction held 5 bases outside the gene matches. Germline V gene sequence: CDR1 KGHSH, CDR2 LQKENI. This CDR3 is 15 amino acids long. Sequenced by immunoSEQ multiplex PCR; TCRdb stores in-frame clones only, minus some. The sample consists of 200,000 to 250,000 clones, 85% of them appearing once. The V call is TRBV18, the J call TRBJ2-5; 7 bases match TRBD1. Input material: PBMCs or T cells enriched from blood (not recorded which). This clonotype was obtained from a middle-aged man who had recovered from COVID-19. Here the CDR3 DNA reads TGTGCCAGCTCACCTTGGACAGGTCTCCAAGAGACCCAGTACTTC. It codes for CASSPWTGLQETQYF.